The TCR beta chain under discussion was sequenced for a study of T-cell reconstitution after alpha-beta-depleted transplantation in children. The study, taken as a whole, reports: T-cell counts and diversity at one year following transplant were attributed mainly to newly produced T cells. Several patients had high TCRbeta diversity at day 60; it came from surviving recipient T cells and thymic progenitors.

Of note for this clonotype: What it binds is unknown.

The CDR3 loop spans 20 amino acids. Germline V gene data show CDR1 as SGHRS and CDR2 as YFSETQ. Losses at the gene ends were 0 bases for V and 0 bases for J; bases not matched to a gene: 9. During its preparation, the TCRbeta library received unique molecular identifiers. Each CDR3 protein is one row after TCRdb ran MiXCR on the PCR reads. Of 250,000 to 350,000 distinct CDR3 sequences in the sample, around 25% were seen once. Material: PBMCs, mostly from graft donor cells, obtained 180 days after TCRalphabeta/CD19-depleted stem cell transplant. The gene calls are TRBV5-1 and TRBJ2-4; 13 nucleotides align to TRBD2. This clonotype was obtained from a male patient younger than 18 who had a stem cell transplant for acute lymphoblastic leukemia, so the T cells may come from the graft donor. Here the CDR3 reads CASSLDGLAGADIAKNIQYF. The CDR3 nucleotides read TGCGCCAGCAGCTTGGATGGACTAGCGGGAGCTGACATAGCCAAAAACATTCAGTACTTC.